Below, 24 T cell receptor beta chains from the same sample are listed, as sequenced in a study of control samples from healthy donors and cancer patients. Clones were read by immunoSEQ multiplex PCR, and TCRdb kept only the in-frame ones, dropping some. The table lists some 410,000 clones, 80% to 95% of them singletons, with 5% to 8% in the top ten. Sequenced input: PBMCs. The source is a man aged 40-49 years with head and neck cancer.

The chain has TRBV10-3 and TRBJ2-7; D tentatively fits TRBD1 or TRBD2 (5 bases each). Germline-derived CDR1 and CDR2 are ENHRY and SYGVKD. The CDR3 runs 13 residues. V was pared by 0 bases and J by 7 bases, with 10 bases between. CDR3 in amino acids: CAISESGPGEQYF. The CDR3 nucleotides are TGTGCCATCAGTGAGTCGGGGCCGGGAGAGCAGTACTTC.

This chain uses TRBV6-2 or TRBV6-3 with TRBJ2-3, with 9 bases aligning to TRBD2. Trimming at V came to 0 bases and at J to 1 base, leaving 14 bases not matched to a gene. Germline values: CDR1 MNHEY, CDR2 SVGEGT. The CDR3 is 20 amino acids. DNA for the CDR3: TGTGCCAGCAGTTACTCGGATAGCGGGGGTGATCTTATGGGCACAGATACGCAGTATTTT. Its protein product is CASSYSDSGGDLMGTDTQYF.

The chain has TRBV5-5 and TRBJ1-1; D uncertain. CDR1 and CDR2 (germline): SGHKS, YYEKEE (reference sequence). The CDR3 is 13 residues long. Trimming removed 4 bases at V and 8 bases at J, with 15 bases between. The CDR3 DNA reads as TGTGCCAGCAGCCCGACACCCCCTGGGGAAGCTTTCTTT. Its translation is CASSPTPPGEAFF.

This rearrangement joins TRBV14 to TRBJ2-7, with 7 bases that match TRBD1. V lost 3 bases and J lost 4; bases outside the gene matches: 0. This CDR3 is built from 12 residues. The germline V gene encodes CDR1 SGHDN and CDR2 FVKESK. CDR3 residues: CASSQTGYEQYF. CDR3 nucleotides: TGTGCCAGCAGCCAGACAGGGTACGAGCAGTACTTC.

The rearrangement uses TRBV9 and TRBJ1-2; possibly TRBD1 for D (6 bases). Looked up from germline, CDR1 is SGDLS and CDR2 is YYNGEE. The CDR3 has 13 amino acids. V shed 3 bases and J shed 8 bases, with 14 bases lying between them. The CDR3 is CASSDRVVGGYTF. CDR3 in DNA: TGTGCCAGCAGCGACAGGGTTGTTGGCGGCTACACCTTC.

The chain links TRBV6-5 to TRBJ2-1, with 7 bases lining up with TRBD1. Trimming at V came to 2 bases and at J to 6 bases, leaving 1 base not matched to a gene. This CDR3 contains 13 residues. From germline, CDR1 is MNHEY and CDR2 SVGAGI. This CDR3 is CASSYGTANEQFF. The CDR3 DNA sequence: TGTGCCAGCAGTTACGGGACAGCCAATGAGCAGTTCTTC.

In this sample, this clone turned up a few times. J is TRBJ2-7 and V is TRBV9, with unresolved D. With 0 bases removed from V and 0 bases from J, the gap between germline ends came to 10 bases. The CDR3 is made up of 15 amino acids. Germline CDR1 SGDLS, CDR2 YYNGEE. The CDR3 is CASSVGNSGSYEQYF. For the CDR3, the DNA is TGTGCCAGCAGCGTAGGGAACTCTGGCTCCTACGAGCAGTACTTC.

The chain recombines TRBV21-1 with TRBJ2-7; the listed D gene, TRBD1, was not tested against the DNA. TRBV21-1 is classified as a pseudogene. The CDR3 has 17 residues. The CDR3 reads CASSKATGAMTSYEQYF. CDR3 in DNA: TGTGCCAGCAGCAAAGCAACAGGGGCGATGACCTCTTACGAGCAGTACTTC.

This chain links TRBV2 with TRBJ2-1, with 8 positions matching TRBD2. Germline lookup yields CDR1 SNHLY and CDR2 FYNNEI. There are 13 residues in the CDR3. V trimming: 6 bases; J trimming: 10 bases; junction bases outside the gene matches: 8. The CDR3 protein is CASRGLDLGEQFF. The CDR3 nucleotides read TGTGCCAGCAGGGGACTAGACCTCGGGGAGCAGTTCTTC.

The V gene is TRBV30, the J gene TRBJ2-7; no definite D call. The CDR3 totals 12 residues. Germline V gives CDR1 GTSNPN, CDR2 SVGIG (reference sequence). Trimming took off 0 bases at V and 5 bases at J, with 8 bases between the two ends. The CDR3 loop is CAWSVLLDEQYF. CDR3 nucleotide sequence: TGTGCCTGGAGTGTGCTTCTAGACGAGCAGTACTTC.

V is TRBV13 and J is TRBJ2-6, with D maybe TRBD1 (6 bases). The germline CDR1 and CDR2 sequences are PRHDT and FYEKMQ (reference sequence). V gave up 7 bases and J gave up 0 bases, with 19 bases separating them. The CDR3 spans 18 residues. The CDR3 sequence: CASNIQGISASGANVLTF. CDR3 coding DNA: TGTGCCAGCAACATCCAGGGGATATCTGCCTCTGGGGCCAACGTCCTGACTTTC. Using reference TRBV13 and TRBJ2-6 for the parts outside the CDR3, the full variable domain is AAGVIQSPRHLIKEKRETATLKCYPIPRHDTVYWYQQGPGQDPQFLISFYEKMQSDKGSIPDRFSAQQFSDYHSELNMSSLELGDSALYFCASNIQGISASGANVLTFGAGSRLTVL.

CDR3 coding DNA: TGTGCCAGCAGCCATTTAGGAGGGCTTGGCTACGAGCAGTACTTC. Translated, it gives CASSHLGGLGYEQYF. The chain recombines TRBV3-1 (or the pseudogene TRBV3-2) with TRBJ2-7; D possibly corresponds to TRBD2 (6 bases). The CDR3 is 15 amino acids. Trimming removed 3 bases at V and 3 bases at J, with 15 bases between. Per the germline V gene, CDR1 is LGHDT and CDR2 is YNNKEL (reference sequence).

CDR3 in amino acids: CASSFGTENTEAFF. The CDR3 DNA sequence: TGCGCCAGCAGCTTCGGGACAGAGAACACTGAAGCTTTCTTT. V is TRBV5-1 and J is TRBJ1-1; TRBD1 matches 7 bases. This CDR3 region has 14 residues. V shed 2 bases, J shed 1 base, and the junction held 2 bases outside the gene matches. Germline CDR1 is SGHRS and CDR2 is YFSETQ.

The genes are TRBV27 and TRBJ1-1, with 9 bases aligning to TRBD1. CDR1 and CDR2 (germline): MNHEY, SMNVEV (reference sequence). The CDR3 has 14 amino acids. V dropped 5 bases and J dropped 1; count of bases not matched to a gene: 2. As DNA, the CDR3 is TGTGCCAGCAGTAAACAGGGGGCGAACACTGAAGCTTTCTTT. This translates into CASSKQGANTEAFF.

The J gene is TRBJ1-6, the V gene TRBV28; D is uncertain. Germline CDR1 is MDHEN and CDR2 is SYDVKM. V was cut by 1 base and J by 6 bases, with 10 bases left in between. The CDR3 consists of 15 residues. The CDR3 sequence: CASSLLRILNSPLHF. CDR3 DNA sequence: TGTGCCAGCAGTTTATTGCGGATACTTAATTCACCCCTCCACTTT.

CDR3 sequence reads: CASSYSRTGNTGELFF. Here the CDR3 DNA reads TGTGCCAGCAGTTACTCGAGGACAGGGAACACCGGGGAGCTGTTTTTT. V gene TRBV6-6 combines with J gene TRBJ2-2, with TRBD1 matching 7 bases. With 0 bases clipped from V and 1 base from J, the junction kept 2 bases outside the gene matches. From germline, CDR1 is MNHNY and CDR2 SVGAGI (reference sequence). The length of the CDR3 is 16 residues.

Written as DNA, the CDR3 is TGTGCCAGCAGCCAGGGGACAGGGGAATCGGGGGAGACCCAGTACTTC. It codes for CASSQGTGESGETQYF. The chain has TRBV11-2 and TRBJ2-5, with 10 nucleotides matching TRBD1. CDR1 is SGHAT, CDR2 FQNNGV, per germline. The CDR3 covers 16 residues. J gave up 5 bases and V 5 bases, and 11 bases lay outside the gene matches.

On this clone itself: Distinct nucleotide sequences in the sample also encode this CDR3. The chain joins TRBV5-1 to TRBJ2-7; D not resolved. Germline V CDR1 and CDR2: SGHRS, YFSETQ. The CDR3 has 12 amino acids. Trimming pared 2 bases from V and 2 bases from J, leaving 5 bases between. DNA of the CDR3: TGCGCCAGCAGCTTACCTACCTACGAGCAGTACTTC. Its protein product is CASSLPTYEQYF.

This sequence joins TRBV5-6 and TRBJ1-6, with 8 bases lining up with TRBD1. This CDR3 contains 15 residues. Per the germline V gene, CDR1 is SGHDT and CDR2 is YYEEEE. The trim removed 5 bases at V and 10 bases at J, leaving 11 bases unmatched. Here the CDR3 reads CASSAGTGAESPLHF. The CDR3 nucleotides are TGTGCCAGCAGTGCCGGGACAGGAGCGGAATCACCCCTCCACTTT.

The V and J genes are TRBV6-6 and TRBJ2-1; D may be TRBD1 (6 bases). Trimming pared 0 bases from V and 8 bases from J, leaving 17 bases between. Germline V gene data show CDR1 as MNHNY and CDR2 as SVGAGI (reference sequence). CDR3 length equals 16 residues. In nucleotides, the CDR3 is TGTGCCAGCAGTTACTCAACGCAGGGGTTAAAGGATGAGCAGTTCTTC. It specifies CASSYSTQGLKDEQFF.

This rearrangement joins TRBV10-1 to TRBJ2-3; D might be TRBD2 (7 bases). The ends were cut back, 8 bases at V and 5 bases at J, with 17 bases in the middle. The CDR3 runs 14 residues. In germline, CDR1 is WNHNN, CDR2 SYGVQD (reference sequence). The CDR3 nucleotides are TGCGCCAGCTCCGGGGGGCCGGGGAAAGATACGCAGTATTTT. It codes for CASSGGPGKDTQYF.

The V and J genes are TRBV6-7 and TRBJ2-7; D is possibly TRBD1 or TRBD2 (6 bases each). TRBV6-7 qualifies as an ORF whose function is uncertain. Trimming stripped 1 base from V and 5 bases from J, with 21 bases between. This CDR3 comprises 17 residues. CDR3 in amino acids: CASSYYARGAGSDEQYF. The CDR3 bases are TGTGCCAGCAGTTACTATGCCAGGGGAGCGGGTAGCGACGAGCAGTACTTC.

This chain links TRBV5-6 with TRBJ2-1; D is ambiguous. Trimming left V 0 bases short and J 8 bases short, with 3 bases between. CDR3 size: 11 residues. Germline V CDR1 and CDR2: SGHDT, YYEEEE. The CDR3 region is CASSLGYEQFF. CDR3 bases: TGTGCCAGCAGCTTGGGCTATGAGCAGTTCTTC.

The V gene is TRBV28, the J gene TRBJ1-3; D unresolved. Per germline, CDR1 MDHEN and CDR2 SYDVKM. This CDR3 comprises 15 residues. Trimming removed 5 bases from V and 0 bases from J, with 11 bases in between. The CDR3 region is CASSQTPHSGNTIYF. The CDR3 bases are TGTGCCAGCAGTCAGACACCTCACTCTGGAAACACCATATATTTT.